The T cell receptor (beta chain) described here comes from a study of blood T cell repertoires in COVID-19. Profiled with immunoSEQ multiplex PCR; TCRdb holds only in-frame clones, not every one. The repertoire holds 120,000 or so clones, with 70% to 80% as singletons. The sample comprised peripheral blood. This clonotype was obtained from a human donor in a cohort sampled during active COVID-19.

CDR3 residues: CACPTSARENEQFF. Written as DNA, the CDR3 is TGTGCCTGCCCGACTAGCGCAAGGGAGAATGAGCAGTTCTTC. The chain employs TRBV30 and TRBJ2-1, with 8 bases identical to TRBD2. The germline CDR1 and CDR2 sequences are GTSNPN and SVGIG (reference sequence). J lost 7 bases, V lost 6 bases, and 11 bases had no gene match. The CDR3 is made up of 14 amino acids.